One T cell receptor (beta chain) is described in this entry. Its antigen is unidentified. The source of the sample is a study of cytomegalovirus exposure and HLA in healthy donors. V was shortened by 4 bases and J by 0 bases, with 22 bases between the two germline ends. Germline values: CDR1 SGHNT, CDR2 YYREEE (reference sequence). CDR3 length equals 18 residues. The study ran its PCR with 60 Vbeta and 13 Jbeta primers. TCRdb's copy holds only in-frame clones and misses some; the assay was immunoSEQ multiplex PCR. The sample holds 95,000 to 150,000 clones, over 60% seen once. Points from the study as a whole: V- and J-gene trimming in TCR beta was tied to a missense DCLRE1C variant by an analysis performed later. The sole available immune exposure information was CMV serostatus. Presence/absence analyses treated sequencing depth as roughly uniform across donors.

This rearrangement joins TRBV5-4 to TRBJ2-5, with a possible D match to TRBD2 (7 bases). The sample taken for sequencing was PBMCs. The TCR comes from a man aged 50-60 years in good health and CMV-seronegative. The CDR3 coding sequence is TGTGCCAGCAGCAGGGGGGGGAGGGGCCCAAAAAACCAAGAGACCCAGTACTTC. It encodes CASSRGGRGPKNQETQYF.